This TCR beta chain was recovered during a study of blood T cell repertoires in COVID-19. Overall study: Acute and convalescent COVID-19 specimens originated in the United States, Italy and Spain. Sources were T cells, B-cell-depleted T cells, or PBMCs; the material itself was cDNA or gDNA.

This clone showed up just a few times. The CDR3 length is 11 residues. The germline V and J ends were trimmed by 0 bases and 6 bases, with 2 bases remaining between them. Germline V gene data show CDR1 as PRHDT and CDR2 as FYEKMQ (reference sequence). The assay was immunoSEQ multiplex PCR, and TCRdb's table has in-frame clones only and misses some. The table shows some 190,000 clones, with about four fifths occurring only once. This receptor was obtained from a woman between 25 and 40 years old who had recovered from COVID-19. Material: PBMCs or T cells enriched from blood (not recorded which). V gene TRBV13 combines with J gene TRBJ1-2; D is unresolved. The CDR3 here is CASSLGNGYTF. Here the CDR3 DNA reads TGTGCCAGCAGCTTAGGCAATGGCTACACCTTC.